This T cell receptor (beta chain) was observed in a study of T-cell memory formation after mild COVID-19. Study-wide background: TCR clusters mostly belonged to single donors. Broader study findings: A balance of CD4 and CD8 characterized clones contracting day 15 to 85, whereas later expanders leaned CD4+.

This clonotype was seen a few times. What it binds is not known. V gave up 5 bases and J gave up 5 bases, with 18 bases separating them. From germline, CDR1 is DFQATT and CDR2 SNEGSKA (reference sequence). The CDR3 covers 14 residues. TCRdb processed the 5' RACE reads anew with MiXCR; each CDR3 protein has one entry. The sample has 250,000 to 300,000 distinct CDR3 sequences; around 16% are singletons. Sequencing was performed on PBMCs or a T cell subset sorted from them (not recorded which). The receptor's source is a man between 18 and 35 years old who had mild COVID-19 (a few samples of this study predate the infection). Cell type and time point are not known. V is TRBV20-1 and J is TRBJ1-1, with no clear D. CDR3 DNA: TGCAGTGCTCGGGCGTCGGCAGGCTGGACTGAAGCTTTCTTT. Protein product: CSARASAGWTEAFF.